This T cell receptor beta chain was observed in a study of control samples from healthy donors and cancer patients. Germline CDR1 and CDR2: WNHNN and SYGVQD (reference sequence). The V end lost 8 bases, the J end lost 6 bases, and 16 bases lay between the germline ends. This CDR3 region has 14 residues. The data were produced by immunoSEQ multiplex PCR, yet TCRdb's version contains in-frame clones alone and is incomplete. The sample lists around 58,000 clones, more than 95% seen once, with about 1.1% in the top ten. The rearrangement links TRBV10-1 to TRBJ2-2, with D maybe TRBD2 (5 bases). This clonotype originated in a woman aged 18-29 years in good health. The sequencing sample was made of blood. The CDR3 DNA reads as TGCGCCAGCTCAACTTTGGGGAGCGCCGGGGAGCTGTTTTTT. This gives the protein CASSTLGSAGELFF.